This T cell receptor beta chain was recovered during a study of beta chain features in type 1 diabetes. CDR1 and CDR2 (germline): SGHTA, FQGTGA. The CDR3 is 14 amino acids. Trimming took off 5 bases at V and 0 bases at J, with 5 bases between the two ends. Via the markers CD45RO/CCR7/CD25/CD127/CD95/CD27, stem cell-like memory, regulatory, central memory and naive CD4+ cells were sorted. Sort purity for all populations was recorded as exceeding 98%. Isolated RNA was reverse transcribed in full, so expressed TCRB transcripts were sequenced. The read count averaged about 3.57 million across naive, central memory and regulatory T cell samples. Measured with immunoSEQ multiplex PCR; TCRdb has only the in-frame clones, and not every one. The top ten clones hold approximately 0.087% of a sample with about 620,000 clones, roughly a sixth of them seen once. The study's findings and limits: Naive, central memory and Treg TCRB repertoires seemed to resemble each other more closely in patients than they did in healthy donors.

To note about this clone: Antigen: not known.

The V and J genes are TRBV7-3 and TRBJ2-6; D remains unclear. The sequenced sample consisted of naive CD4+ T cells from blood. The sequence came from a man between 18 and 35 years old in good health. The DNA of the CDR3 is TGTGCCAGCAGCCACAGCTCTGGGGCCAACGTCCTGACTTTC. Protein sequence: CASSHSSGANVLTF.